The clone carrying this TCR beta chain occurred a few times. Its antigen is not identified. CDR1 SGHTA and CDR2 FQGTGA come from the germline V gene. The CDR3 sequence is 18 residues long. J gave up 4 bases and V 2 bases, and 10 bases lay outside the gene matches. The data derive from a study of T-cell reconstitution after alpha-beta-depleted transplantation in children. Unique molecular identifiers were incorporated when the TCRbeta library was constructed. In TCRdb, the PCR reads were re-called with MiXCR into one record per CDR3 protein. The sample has some 290,000 distinct CDR3 sequences, around 25% seen once. Study-level points and caveats: About two months after transplant, alpha-beta T cells reportedly came from several hundred expanded graft clones.

The V call is TRBV7-3, the J call TRBJ2-2; 10 bases match TRBD2. This TCR derives from a male patient between 10 and 17 years old who had a stem cell transplant for acute lymphoblastic leukemia, so the T cells may come from the graft donor. The sample in question was PBMCs, mostly from graft donor cells, obtained 180 days after TCRalphabeta/CD19-depleted stem cell transplant. The CDR3 is CASSLSPSGSIGTGELFF. CDR3 coding DNA: TGTGCCAGCAGCTTATCGCCTAGCGGGAGTATCGGCACCGGGGAGCTGTTTTTT.